This TCR beta chain was retrieved from a study of follicular helper T cells after annual influenza vaccination. Study-wide background: Sampling occurred days 0, 7 and 28 after each influenza vaccination. Some donors were sampled over the 2013-2014, 2014-2015 and 2015-2016 vaccinations. Regarding the study as a whole: Day 7 ICOS+CD38+ clones were most often found later in ICOS-CD38- cTfh cells.

Time point given: 2015-2016 season, pre-vaccination. Before and after seasonal inactivated influenza vaccination, adults gave blood for sorting CD4 subsets for sequencing. Produced via immunoSEQ multiplex PCR; TCRdb's table is partial and in-frame only. The table shows over 550 clones, with around 86% occurring only once. Concerning this clone itself: Its antigen is as yet unknown.

This receptor was identified in an adult who received the influenza vaccine. The material was CXCR5+ CD38+ circulating T follicular helper cells from blood, obtained on the day of influenza vaccination. Subset: circulating Tfh, non-naive CD4+CXCR5+PD-1+ (ICOS+CD38+ or ICOS-CD38-).

The DNA of the CDR3 is TGTGCCAGCAGCTTGGGGGGGTGGAATTCACCCCTCCACTTT. Translation gives CASSLGGWNSPLHF. The chain uses TRBV5-6 and TRBJ1-6; D possibly corresponds to TRBD1 (5 bases). CDR1 is SGHDT and CDR2 is YYEEEE in the germline V gene. The CDR3 has 14 residues. V was cut by 0 bases and J by 7 bases, with 8 bases left in between. The full variable domain, its missing parts supplied by reference TRBV5-6 and TRBJ1-6, is DAGVTQSPTHLIKTRGQQVTLRCSPKSGHDTVSWYQQALGQGPQFIFQYYEEEERQRGNFPDRFSGHQFPNYSSELNVNALLLGDSALYLCASSLGGWNSPLHFGNGTRLTVT.